A single sample is the source of the 26 T cell receptor beta chains below, sequenced in a study of beta chain features in type 1 diabetes. Their recognized antigens are unknown. Study-level results: Shortening that was moderate but significant affected the TCRB CDR3s of Type 1 diabetes patients in all four CD4+ subsets.

Expressed TCRB transcripts were sequenced because the entire RNA isolate underwent reverse transcription. Sequencing was performed with immunoSEQ multiplex PCR; in TCRdb, only in-frame clones are kept and a portion is missing. The table records 120,000 to 150,000 clones, about 13% of them present only once. Specimen: central memory CD4+ T cells from blood. Receptors were obtained from a man aged 18 to 29 with type 1 diabetes.

This clone was seen only a few times. This chain uses TRBV7-9 with TRBJ2-1; 9 positions agree with TRBD2. The CDR3 contains 16 residues. Germline V gene data show CDR1 as SEHNR and CDR2 as FQNEAQ (reference sequence). V was pared by 5 bases and J by 3 bases, with 8 bases of the junction left unmatched. In DNA form, the CDR3 reads TGTGCCAGCAGCCCGCGCACAGCGGGGGGCTACAATGAGCAGTTCTTC. Translating gives CASSPRTAGGYNEQFF.

The chain combines TRBV7-9 with TRBJ2-2; D is unclear. The V gene's germline CDR1 is SEHNR and CDR2 FQNEAQ (reference sequence). The V gene lost 5 bases and the J gene lost 5 bases, with 9 bases spanning the gap. The CDR3 totals 13 residues. CDR3 nucleotides: TGTGCCAGCAGCCTCCTAGGGACCGGGGAGCTGTTTTTT. Translated, it gives CASSLLGTGELFF.

The chain's CDR3 is CASSPDGDEKLFF. CDR3 coding DNA: TGCGCCAGCAGCCCGGACGGGGATGAAAAACTGTTTTTT. J is TRBJ1-4 and V is TRBV5-1; the D is unclear. Germline CDR1 SGHRS, CDR2 YFSETQ. The CDR3 totals 13 residues. V lost 4 bases and J lost 6, with 10 bases in between.

V and J are TRBV5-1 and TRBJ2-5; TRBD1 or TRBD2 may be the D gene (5 bases each). This CDR3 contains 15 residues. Germline-derived CDR1 and CDR2 are SGHRS and YFSETQ. The V and J ends lost 3 bases and 4 bases respectively, with 16 bases between them. The CDR3: CASSSGPAGAETQYF. CDR3 DNA sequence: TGCGCCAGCAGCTCTGGCCCGGCCGGGGCAGAGACCCAGTACTTC.

The chain has TRBV7-3 and TRBJ1-1; D remains unclear. Germline CDR1 SGHTA, CDR2 FQGTGA. The CDR3 totals 14 residues. Between the trimmed V and J ends, which lost 4 bases and 1 base, there was a span of 10 bases. The CDR3 DNA is TGTGCCAGCAGCTCGGAACTGGGGAACACTGAAGCTTTCTTT. Translating gives CASSSELGNTEAFF.

This chain connects TRBV28 to TRBJ1-2; D might be TRBD1 (5 bases). Germline V gene sequence: CDR1 MDHEN, CDR2 SYDVKM. The length of the CDR3 is 13 residues. V was cut by 5 bases and J by 3 bases, with 10 bases left in between. DNA for the CDR3: TGTGCCAGCAGTGGAGGGGACGACTATGGCTACACCTTC. Translation gives CASSGGDDYGYTF.

The chain has TRBV5-6 and TRBJ2-3, with TRBD2 matching over 15 bases. The length of the CDR3 is 16 residues. The V segment lost 3 bases and the J segment 4 bases; nucleotides outside the gene matches: 3. The V gene's germline CDR1 is SGHDT and CDR2 YYEEEE. CDR3 in amino acids: CASSSGLAGGSDTQYF. DNA for the CDR3: TGTGCCAGCAGCTCGGGACTAGCGGGGGGATCAGATACGCAGTATTTT.

This clone was seen more than once but under ten times. V usage is TRBV7-3 and J usage is TRBJ2-7; D is unclear. CDR1 SGHTA and CDR2 FQGTGA come from the germline V gene. CDR3 size: 13 residues. Trimming took off 5 bases at V and 6 bases at J, with 14 bases between the two ends. Written as DNA, the CDR3 is TGTGCCAGCAGCCAGCCAGACACGTCCGAGCAGTACTTC. Protein: CASSQPDTSEQYF.

The rearrangement links TRBV30 to TRBJ1-2; D is unresolved. V lost 0 bases, J lost 4 bases, and 9 bases lay in between. Germline loops: CDR1 GTSNPN, CDR2 SVGIG (reference sequence). This CDR3 comprises 13 residues. The CDR3, as DNA: TGTGCCTGGAGTGTTGACGCCAGCTATGGCTACACCTTC. Protein: CAWSVDASYGYTF.

The genes are TRBV5-1 and TRBJ2-1; the D gene could be TRBD1 or TRBD2 (5 bases each). This CDR3 has 13 amino acids. Germline assignment: CDR1 SGHRS and CDR2 YFSETQ. Trimming left V 4 bases short and J 9 bases short, with 14 bases between. CDR3 in amino acids: CASSKGPGTEQFF. Here the CDR3 DNA reads TGCGCCAGCAGCAAGGGACCAGGCACTGAGCAGTTCTTC.

The CDR3 here is CSVEQGLTNTEAFF. CDR3 coding DNA: TGCAGCGTTGAACAGGGGCTAACGAACACTGAAGCTTTCTTT. This rearrangement joins TRBV29-1 to TRBJ1-1, with TRBD1 as a possible D gene (6 bases). Per the germline V gene, CDR1 is SQVTM and CDR2 is ANQGSEA. The CDR3 runs 14 residues. V dropped 2 bases and J dropped 1 base, with 11 bases sitting between them.

This clone showed up just a few times. This sequence joins TRBV30 and TRBJ2-5; no clear D. Germline V gene lookup returns CDR1 GTSNPN and CDR2 SVGIG (reference sequence). CDR3 length: 14 amino acids. With 2 bases removed from V and 2 bases from J, the gap between germline ends came to 12 bases. CDR3 sequence (DNA): TGTGCCTGGAGTCCCAGTGGGGTACAAGAGACCCAGTACTTC. This gives the protein CAWSPSGVQETQYF.

This clone was seen ten or more times. The gene calls are TRBV29-1 and TRBJ1-1, with 7 positions matching TRBD1. The CDR3 covers 13 residues. CDR1 is SQVTM, CDR2 ANQGSEA, per germline. Losses at the gene ends were 5 bases for V and 5 bases for J; bases not matched to a gene: 8. Here the CDR3 DNA reads TGCAGCGTTTCCCAGGGGGAGGGGACTGAAGCTTTCTTT. It encodes CSVSQGEGTEAFF.

This clone has a handful of counts. This chain joins TRBV4-2 and TRBJ1-2, with D possibly TRBD1 on 6 matching bases. CDR3 length: 15 amino acids. Trimming took off 0 bases at V and 5 bases at J, with 13 bases between the two ends. The V gene's germline CDR1 is LGHNA and CDR2 YNFKEQ. CDR3 region: CASSQDSDRLYGYTF. The CDR3 DNA reads as TGTGCCAGCAGCCAAGATTCAGACAGGCTGTATGGCTACACCTTC.

This clone came up many times. The sample holds other DNA sequences that translate to the same CDR3. The gene calls are TRBV18 and TRBJ2-1, with D possibly called TRBD1 or TRBD2 (5 bases each). Per the germline V gene, CDR1 is KGHSH and CDR2 is LQKENI. V shed 3 bases and J shed 0 bases, with 9 bases lying between them. CDR3 length: 15 residues. The CDR3 loop reads CASSPPGSSYNEQFF. The CDR3 DNA is TGTGCCAGCTCACCCCCAGGGAGCTCCTACAATGAGCAGTTCTTC.

This chain joins TRBV15 and TRBJ1-5; a possible D gene is TRBD1 (5 bases). V lost 3 bases and J lost 2, with 14 bases in between. From germline, CDR1 is LNHNV and CDR2 YYDKDF (reference sequence). The CDR3 is made up of 16 amino acids. The CDR3 region is CATSRGEGVGNQPQHF. The CDR3 region has the DNA TGTGCCACCAGCAGGGGGGAAGGGGTTGGCAATCAGCCCCAGCATTTT.

The rearrangement links TRBV2 to TRBJ1-5, with 9 positions matching TRBD1. The germline V gene encodes CDR1 SNHLY and CDR2 FYNNEI. This CDR3 is 14 amino acids long. After removal of 7 bases from V and 6 bases from J, the junction contained 7 bases not matched to a gene. The CDR3 spells CASTTGTGSQPQHF. DNA for the CDR3: TGTGCCAGCACGACCGGGACAGGGAGTCAGCCCCAGCATTTT.

The chain links TRBV27 to TRBJ2-2; D ambiguous. V lost 0 bases and J 6 bases, leaving 11 bases between the germline ends. CDR3 length equals 15 residues. Germline V gene lookup returns CDR1 MNHEY and CDR2 SMNVEV (reference sequence). The CDR3 loop is CASSLSERVAGELFF. The CDR3 coding sequence is TGTGCCAGCAGTTTATCTGAACGGGTCGCCGGGGAGCTGTTTTTT.

This rearrangement joins TRBV25-1 to TRBJ2-5; D uncertain. The germline gives CDR1 MGHDK, CDR2 SYGVNS. Trimming removed 2 bases at V and 0 bases at J, with 10 bases between. This CDR3 has 15 amino acids. DNA for the CDR3: TGTGCCAGCAGTGAACTTAGGGCCAACCAAGAGACCCAGTACTTC. Residues: CASSELRANQETQYF.

This clone showed up many times. The DNA of the CDR3 is TGTGCCAGCTCACCACTGGGACAGCGAATTTACAATGAGCAGTTCTTC. As protein: CASSPLGQRIYNEQFF. The gene calls are TRBV18 and TRBJ2-1, with 7 positions matching TRBD1. The CDR3 has 16 amino acids. V was pared by 1 base and J by 4 bases, with 7 bases of the junction left unmatched. The germline CDR1 and CDR2 sequences are KGHSH and LQKENI.

The rearrangement links TRBV11-2 to TRBJ1-1, with 7 bases identical to TRBD1. The CDR3 is 14 amino acids. The V gene's germline CDR1 is SGHAT and CDR2 FQNNGV. Trimming took 4 bases from V and 8 from J; bases not matched to a gene: 10. The CDR3 region has the DNA TGTGCCAGCAGCTCCAACAGGGGCCGACCAGAAGCTTTCTTT. It codes for CASSSNRGRPEAFF.

The V and J genes are TRBV10-3 and TRBJ2-7; D is possibly TRBD1 or TRBD2 (5 bases each). V lost 5 bases to trimming and J lost 1 base, with 12 bases between them. Germline CDR1 and CDR2: ENHRY and SYGVKD. The CDR3 runs 14 residues. The DNA for the CDR3 is TGTGCCATCAGTCGGGACGGCGTATCCTACGAGCAGTACTTC. It is translated as CAISRDGVSYEQYF.

A single count supports this clone. J is TRBJ1-2 and V is TRBV6-1; weak D call: TRBD1 (5 bases). V was clipped by 8 bases and J by 2 bases, with 18 bases between them. The CDR3 runs to 15 residues. Germline V lookup: CDR1 MNHNS, CDR2 SASEGT. This chain's CDR3 is CASGTASILNYGYTF. CDR3 bases: TGTGCCAGCGGGACCGCCTCAATACTCAACTATGGCTACACCTTC.

This clone occurred a few times. V gene TRBV10-3 combines with J gene TRBJ2-7, with D unresolved. Germline CDR1 reads ENHRY; CDR2 reads SYGVKD. V lost 0 bases and J 3 bases, leaving 12 bases between the germline ends. The CDR3 has 15 residues. DNA for the CDR3: TGTGCCATCAGTGAGTCCCGATGGGGAAACTACGAGCAGTACTTC. This sequence encodes CAISESRWGNYEQYF.

The V gene is TRBV30, the J gene TRBJ2-7, with D perhaps matching TRBD1 (6 bases). Germline-derived CDR1 and CDR2 are GTSNPN and SVGIG (reference sequence). The CDR3 consists of 12 residues. Trimming left V 3 bases short and J 0 bases short, with 6 bases between. CDR3: CAWRGHSYEQYF. CDR3 nucleotides: TGTGCCTGGAGGGGACACTCCTACGAGCAGTACTTC.

J is TRBJ2-4 and V is TRBV30; D possibly corresponds to TRBD1 (5 bases). The CDR3 consists of 15 residues. The ends were cut back, 7 bases at V and 1 base at J, with 17 bases in the middle. Germline CDR1 is GTSNPN and CDR2 is SVGIG (reference sequence). Here the CDR3 DNA reads TGTGCCTCCCGTCGTTTATCAGGGGCCAAAAACATTCAGTACTTC. Its translation is CASRRLSGAKNIQYF. The entire variable domain, with the rest obtained from reference TRBV30 and TRBJ2-4, is as follows: SQTIHQWPATLVQPVGSPLSLECTVEGTSNPNLYWYRQAAGRGLQLLFYSVGIGQISSEVPQNLSASRPQDRQFILSSKKLLLSDSGFYLCASRRLSGAKNIQYFGAGTRLSVL.